This entry lists 16 T cell receptor beta chains sequenced from one sample in a study of low-dose radiotherapy and immunotherapy resistance in tumors. Covering alpha and beta chains, TRAV- and TRBV-specific primers were used for the first-strand cDNA. With a V-primer adapter and a constant-region primer, TCRs were amplified for about 20 PCR cycles. TCRdb analysed the reads with MiXCR anew, one entry per CDR3 protein. The sample includes under 75,000 distinct CDR3 sequences, 23% of them seen just once. Time point defined: after trial treatment. Treatment reported: LDRT plus nivolumab, ipilimumab, low-dose cyclophosphamide and aspirin (RACIN trial). The sample in question was PBMCs, obtained after low-dose radiotherapy plus immunotherapy. Receptors originate from a male donor with prostate cancer.

The gene calls are TRBV11-2 and TRBJ2-7; 7 bases align to TRBD2. The V segment lost 8 bases and the J segment 3 bases; nucleotides outside the gene matches: 7. Germline V gives CDR1 SGHAT, CDR2 FQNNGV. CDR3 length: 13 residues. CDR3 sequence reads: CASCREVGYEQYF. The CDR3 coding sequence is TGTGCCAGCTGTCGGGAGGTGGGCTACGAGCAGTACTTC. The variable domain in full, with the rest retrieved from reference TRBV11-2 and TRBJ2-7, is EAGVAQSPRYKIIEKRQSVAFWCNPISGHATLYWYQQILGQGPKLLIQFQNNGVVDDSQLPKDRFSAERLKGVDSTLKIQPAKLEDSAVYLCASCREVGYEQYFGPGTRLTVT.

The CDR3 DNA reads as TGTGCCTGGAGCTCCGGGACCGCAAGCACAGATACGCAGTATTTT. It encodes CAWSSGTASTDTQYF. The chain is built from TRBV30 and TRBJ2-3; either TRBD1 or TRBD2 may supply D (5 bases each). The V end lost 3 bases, the J end lost 0 bases, and 13 bases lay between the germline ends. This CDR3 has 15 residues. CDR1 and CDR2 (germline): GTSNPN, SVGIG (reference sequence). Full variable domain (outside the CDR3, taken from reference TRBV30 and TRBJ2-3): SQTIHQWPATLVQPVGSPLSLECTVEGTSNPNLYWYRQAAGRGLQLLFYSVGIGQISSEVPQNLSASRPQDRQFILSSKKLLLSDSGFYLCAWSSGTASTDTQYFGPGTRLTVL.

A note on this clonotype: This likely traces to a read error, being one base from a far larger clone. The J gene is TRBJ2-1, the V gene TRBV10-2, with TRBD1 as a possible D gene (5 bases). The CDR3 runs 13 residues. Germline CDR1 WSHSY, CDR2 SAAADI. The V end lost 6 bases, the J end lost 13 bases, and 19 bases lay between the germline ends. CDR3 nucleotides: TGCGCCAGCAGCCTGGCCGGACAAGAGACCCAGTTCTTC. As protein: CASSLAGQETQFF.

This clonotype has ten or more counts. V gene TRBV28 combines with J gene TRBJ1-6, with no clear D. Looked up from germline, CDR1 is MDHEN and CDR2 is SYDVKM. V lost 8 bases and J 6 bases, leaving 11 bases between the germline ends. The CDR3 spans 13 residues. The CDR3 sequence is CASLRQPNSPLHF. The CDR3 DNA is TGTGCCAGCCTGCGGCAGCCTAATTCACCCCTCCACTTT.

This clonotype was found many times. The rearrangement links TRBV28 to TRBJ2-7; D ambiguous. The CDR3 has 16 residues. With 3 bases removed from V and 0 bases from J, the gap between germline ends came to 15 bases. CDR1 and CDR2 (germline): MDHEN, SYDVKM. CDR3: CASSFYGLGASYEQYF. The CDR3 bases are TGTGCCAGCAGTTTTTACGGCTTGGGCGCCTCCTACGAGCAGTACTTC.

This clonotype was seen ten or more times. The rearrangement uses TRBV6-6 and TRBJ1-4, with a weak D call TRBD1 (6 bases). Deletions cut 0 bases from V and 7 bases from J, with 15 bases between. The V gene's germline CDR1 is MNHNY and CDR2 SVGAGI (reference sequence). This CDR3 has 16 residues. CDR3 DNA: TGTGCCAGCAGTTACTCGACAGGCGCGGACACTGAAAAACTGTTTTTT. Translating gives CASSYSTGADTEKLFF.

Ten or more counts support this clonotype. This rearrangement joins TRBV28 to TRBJ2-1; TRBD2 aligns across 9 bases. The CDR3 length is 17 residues. Germline V CDR1 and CDR2: MDHEN, SYDVKM. Trimming at V came to 5 bases and at J to 7 bases, leaving 15 bases not matched to a gene. CDR3 residues: CASSPRFAGGPWNEQFF. CDR3 in DNA: TGTGCCAGCAGTCCCCGATTTGCGGGAGGGCCATGGAATGAGCAGTTCTTC.

Comment on this clonotype: It differs at one base from a far larger clone, so likely a read error. The rearrangement links TRBV9 to TRBJ2-7; 9 bases align to TRBD1. From germline, CDR1 is SGDLS and CDR2 YYNGEE. The CDR3 consists of 15 residues. J lost 7 bases, V lost 3 bases, and 11 bases had no gene match. CDR3 DNA sequence: TGTGCCAGCAGCGGAAGACAGGGGGGGTACAATGAGCAGTACTTC. Translating gives CASSGRQGGYNEQYF.

This clonotype was counted at least ten times. The genes are TRBV28 and TRBJ1-5, with 7 bases that match TRBD1. V shed 7 bases and J 4 bases; nucleotides not matched to a gene: 7. This CDR3 comprises 14 residues. Germline CDR1 is MDHEN and CDR2 is SYDVKM. The CDR3 coding sequence is TGTGCCAGCAACAGGGCAGGGGGGAATCAGCCCCAGCATTTT. Protein sequence: CASNRAGGNQPQHF.

This chain joins TRBV6-6 and TRBJ2-7, with 16 nucleotides matching TRBD2. The CDR3 runs 18 residues. The germline gives CDR1 MNHNY, CDR2 SVGAGI (reference sequence). Trimming removed 4 bases from V and 7 bases from J; junction bases left unmatched: 13. CDR3 amino acids: CASSSPRGTSGRAGEQYF. The CDR3 bases are TGTGCCAGCAGTTCCCCCCGTGGGACTAGCGGGAGGGCGGGGGAGCAGTACTTC.

The rearrangement links TRBV6-1 to TRBJ1-3, with unresolved D. Trimming removed 8 bases from V and 4 bases from J, with 6 bases in between. CDR3 length: 11 amino acids. Germline V gives CDR1 MNHNS, CDR2 SASEGT. CDR3 amino acids: CASWRGNTIYF. The CDR3 DNA reads TGTGCCAGCTGGAGGGGAAACACCATATATTTT.

The chain combines TRBV2 with TRBJ2-7; 8 bases match TRBD1. Germline V gene sequence: CDR1 SNHLY, CDR2 FYNNEI. There are 15 residues in the CDR3. V was clipped by 6 bases and J by 2 bases; unmatched bases: 9. CDR3 in amino acids: CASRRGQGLAYEQYF. Written as DNA, the CDR3 is TGTGCCAGCAGACGCGGACAGGGATTAGCCTACGAGCAGTACTTC.

This clonotype was counted ten times or more. The chain uses TRBV2 and TRBJ1-1; D gene unclear. Trimming removed 4 bases at V and 0 bases at J, with 6 bases between. The germline V gene has CDR1 SNHLY and CDR2 FYNNEI. The CDR3 consists of 13 residues. The CDR3 sequence is CASSVGVNTEAFF. CDR3 coding DNA: TGTGCCAGCAGTGTTGGGGTGAACACTGAAGCTTTCTTT.

This clonotype was seen at least ten times. This chain joins TRBV7-6 and TRBJ2-7; possible D gene TRBD1, 6 bases. Germline loops: CDR1 SGHVS, CDR2 FNYEAQ. The V and J ends lost 0 bases and 3 bases respectively, with 12 bases between them. The CDR3 runs to 15 residues. This chain's CDR3 is CASSLAETGDYEQYF. The CDR3 bases are TGTGCCAGCAGCTTAGCTGAGACAGGAGACTACGAGCAGTACTTC. The full variable domain, with the rest looked up from reference TRBV7-6 and TRBJ2-7, is GAGVSQSPRYKVTKRGQDVALRCDPISGHVSLYWYRQALGQGPEFLTYFNYEAQQDKSGLPNDRFSAERPEGSISTLTIQRTEQRDSAMYRCASSLAETGDYEQYFGPGTRLTVT.

This clonotype was observed a few times. The chain joins TRBV19 to TRBJ2-3; no reliable D call. Germline assignment: CDR1 LNHDA and CDR2 SQIVND (reference sequence). The germline V and J ends were trimmed by 5 bases and 4 bases, with 10 bases remaining between them. CDR3 size: 13 residues. As DNA, the CDR3 is TGTGCCAGTAGTTGGGGTTCCGCAGATACGCAGTATTTT. Its translation is CASSWGSADTQYF.

This clonotype was picked up many times. The chain combines TRBV12-3 or TRBV12-4 with TRBJ2-7, with 11 bases aligning to TRBD2. The CDR3 has 16 amino acids. The V gene end was trimmed by 5 bases and the J gene end by 4 bases; junction bases not matched to a gene: 10. CDR3 residues: CASSDGETSGAYEQYF. CDR3 bases: TGTGCCAGCAGTGATGGGGAGACTAGCGGGGCTTACGAGCAGTACTTC.